Presented here are 29 T cell receptor beta chains from one specimen sequenced in a study of cytomegalovirus exposure and HLA in healthy donors (dated by TCRdb to the late 2010s). To prepare the library, the immunoSEQ multiplex PCR assay was applied. The immuneACCESS repertoire file appears here via TCRdb, limited to in-frame rearrangements. These files lack a portion of the clones; in checked studies, under half of the deficit traces to unresolved V genes, and the cause of the others is not known. Here the sample has fewer than 150,000 clones; 70% to 90% occur a single time. About 4.3% of the sample is taken by the ten largest. The sample was PBMCs. All receptors come from a man aged 18 to 30 in good health and CMV-seropositive.

V is TRBV28 and J is TRBJ2-2; a weak D match, TRBD2 (5 bases). With 3 bases removed from V and 2 bases from J, the gap between germline ends came to 10 bases. CDR3 length equals 15 residues. Germline assignment: CDR1 MDHEN and CDR2 SYDVKM. CDR3 region: CASSFVGVNTGELFF. The CDR3 coding sequence is TGTGCCAGCAGTTTCGTCGGGGTTAACACCGGGGAGCTGTTTTTT.

J is TRBJ2-3 and V is TRBV7-8, with 10 bases matching TRBD1. J was trimmed by 6 bases and V by 2 bases; bases with no gene match: 8. CDR1 is SGHVS, CDR2 FQNEAQ, per germline. The CDR3 is 16 residues long. The CDR3 region has the DNA TGTGCCAGCAGCTTACGGCGGACAGGGGGTCCCGATACGCAGTATTTT. Protein: CASSLRRTGGPDTQYF.

The chain carries TRBV6-5 and TRBJ1-1; 7 bases line up with TRBD1. The CDR3 contains 15 residues. Per germline, CDR1 MNHEY and CDR2 SVGAGI. Trimming at V came to 1 base and at J to 1 base, leaving 3 bases not matched to a gene. CDR3 in amino acids: CASSYWGTANTEAFF. The CDR3 DNA is TGTGCCAGCAGTTACTGGGGGACAGCGAACACTGAAGCTTTCTTT.

The chain combines TRBV14 with TRBJ2-7, with 8 bases identical to TRBD2. Germline CDR1 SGHDN, CDR2 FVKESK. Trimming at V came to 0 bases and at J to 10 bases, leaving 8 bases not matched to a gene. This CDR3 spans 14 amino acids. In DNA form, the CDR3 reads TGTGCCAGCAGCCAAGATGTGGCGGGGGGCCTTCAGTACTTC. Translation: CASSQDVAGGLQYF.

The J gene is TRBJ1-2, the V gene TRBV29-1, with 9 nucleotides matching TRBD1. This CDR3 comprises 14 residues. Losses at the gene ends were 3 bases for V and 2 bases for J; bases not matched to a gene: 4. Germline V gene sequence: CDR1 SQVTM, CDR2 ANQGSEA. Here the CDR3 reads CSVDPGQGNYGYTF. In DNA form, the CDR3 reads TGCAGCGTTGACCCGGGACAGGGCAACTATGGCTACACCTTC.

The chain is built from TRBV5-8 and TRBJ2-3, with no clear D. V lost 1 base to trimming and J lost 5 bases, with 5 bases between them. The CDR3 runs 12 residues. Germline CDR1 SGHTS, CDR2 YDEGEE. The CDR3 nucleotides read TGTGCCAGCAGCTTGCGTAGAGATACGCAGTATTTT. It codes for CASSLRRDTQYF.

The CDR3 nucleotides are TGTGCCAGCAGTTCTAGCGGGGCAGGGAGGGACCAGCAGTACTTC. This translates into CASSSSGAGRDQQYF. J is TRBJ2-7 and V is TRBV7-9; TRBD2 aligns across 9 bases. The CDR3 has 15 residues. Trimming removed 6 bases from V and 8 bases from J; junction bases left unmatched: 14. The V gene's germline CDR1 is SEHNR and CDR2 FQNEAQ (reference sequence).

The V call is TRBV5-1, the J call TRBJ1-1; 9 nucleotides agree with TRBD1. CDR3 length: 15 residues. Germline CDR1 reads SGHRS; CDR2 reads YFSETQ. The J segment lost 7 bases and the V segment lost 4 bases, leaving 11 bases of the junction unmatched. The CDR3 sequence is CASSAIQGAHGEAFF. In DNA form, the CDR3 reads TGCGCCAGCAGCGCAATACAGGGGGCTCATGGTGAAGCTTTCTTT.

The genes are TRBV2 and TRBJ2-1, with D possibly TRBD2 on 7 matching bases. CDR3 size: 16 residues. Germline lookup yields CDR1 SNHLY and CDR2 FYNNEI. Trimming left V 0 bases short and J 5 bases short, with 14 bases between. CDR3 amino acids: CASSEADSGIHNEQFF. CDR3 nucleotide sequence: TGTGCCAGCAGTGAAGCGGACAGCGGGATACACAATGAGCAGTTCTTC.

This clone occurred once. The chain combines TRBV27 with TRBJ2-7, with 7 bases lining up with TRBD1. Germline-derived CDR1 and CDR2 are MNHEY and SMNVEV (reference sequence). This CDR3 spans 14 amino acids. With 4 bases clipped from V and 7 bases from J, the junction kept 10 bases outside the gene matches. CDR3 amino acids: CASSSGQHYEEQYF. CDR3 sequence (DNA): TGTGCCAGCAGTTCGGGACAGCACTACGAGGAGCAGTACTTC.

The gene calls are TRBV7-9 and TRBJ2-6; TRBD1 is a possible D gene (5 bases). Germline V gene data show CDR1 as SEHNR and CDR2 as FQNEAQ (reference sequence). V dropped 8 bases and J dropped 0 bases, with 8 bases sitting between them. The CDR3 extends over 14 amino acids. CDR3 coding DNA: TGTGCCAGCCCCGACAGCTCTGGGGCCAACGTCCTGACTTTC. This encodes CASPDSSGANVLTF.

This clone is deemed medium-sized. The V and J genes are TRBV4-2 and TRBJ2-7, with TRBD2 identical over 9 bases. With V trimmed by 0 bases and J by 2 bases, 2 bases remained unmatched. The germline CDR1 and CDR2 sequences are LGHNA and YNFKEQ. The CDR3 covers 15 residues. The CDR3 protein is CASSQESSGAYEQYF. The CDR3 DNA reads as TGTGCCAGCAGCCAAGAGTCTAGCGGGGCCTACGAGCAGTACTTC.

V and J are TRBV7-9 and TRBJ1-1, with a tentative D call TRBD1 (5 bases). CDR3 size: 15 residues. V was pared by 5 bases and J by 3 bases, with 16 bases between. Germline lookup yields CDR1 SEHNR and CDR2 FQNEAQ (reference sequence). CDR3 in DNA: TGTGCCAGCAGCGCCAGCATAGGGGCGGACACTGAAGCTTTCTTT. Translation gives CASSASIGADTEAFF.

This chain links TRBV11-2 with TRBJ2-1; D might be TRBD1 (6 bases). The CDR3 contains 16 residues. Germline CDR1 reads SGHAT; CDR2 reads FQNNGV. Trimming pared 5 bases from V and 7 bases from J, leaving 21 bases between. CDR3 in DNA: TGTGCCAGCAGCCCTGCAGGACAGTCGATTAAGAATGAGCAGTTCTTC. Amino acids: CASSPAGQSIKNEQFF.

The V call is TRBV7-9, the J call TRBJ1-6; 10 positions agree with TRBD1. The CDR3 spans 16 residues. CDR1 SEHNR and CDR2 FQNEAQ come from the germline V gene (reference sequence). Germline trimming cut 5 bases from V and 7 bases from J; bases unmatched to any gene: 8. The CDR3 is CASSARQGARNSPLHF. The CDR3, as DNA: TGTGCCAGCAGCGCCAGACAGGGGGCACGGAATTCACCCCTCCACTTT.

The chain uses TRBV27 and TRBJ2-3; 7 bases are a match to TRBD1. This CDR3 has 12 residues. Losses at the gene ends were 10 bases for V and 6 bases for J; bases not matched to a gene: 7. Germline CDR1 reads MNHEY; CDR2 reads SMNVEV (reference sequence). CDR3 region: CATQGVGDTQYF. CDR3 sequence (DNA): TGTGCCACCCAGGGGGTAGGGGATACGCAGTATTTT.

V usage is TRBV2 and J usage is TRBJ2-3; tentative D call: TRBD2 (6 bases). Germline V CDR1 and CDR2: SNHLY, FYNNEI. This CDR3 is 15 amino acids long. The germline V and J ends were trimmed by 3 bases and 2 bases, with 12 bases remaining between them. CDR3 DNA sequence: TGTGCCAGCAGTGATGTGGGGGGAAACACAGATACGCAGTATTTT. Translating it yields CASSDVGGNTDTQYF.

This chain links TRBV19 with TRBJ2-3; possible D gene TRBD2, 6 bases. CDR1 and CDR2 from the germline V gene are LNHDA and SQIVND (reference sequence). The CDR3 is made up of 16 amino acids. Trimming took 6 bases from V and 4 from J, leaving 20 bases between them. CDR3 DNA sequence: TGTGCCAGTAGGGTTAGAGGAGGGAGTATTCCAGATACGCAGTATTTT. It codes for CASRVRGGSIPDTQYF.

This CDR3 reads CASSPRTGGDGYTF. The CDR3 region has the DNA TGTGCCAGCAGCCCGCGGACAGGGGGAGATGGCTACACCTTC. The J gene is TRBJ1-2, the V gene TRBV7-2, with 10 nucleotides matching TRBD1. There are 14 residues in the CDR3. Trimming took 5 bases from V and 6 from J; bases not matched to a gene: 6. CDR1 is SGHTA and CDR2 is FQGNSA in the germline V gene.

The J gene is TRBJ1-2, the V gene TRBV4-3; D unresolved. The V end lost 1 base, the J end lost 5 bases, and 11 bases lay between the germline ends. The length of the CDR3 is 14 residues. Germline V gene sequence: CDR1 LGHNA, CDR2 YSLEER. CDR3 coding DNA: TGCGCCAGCAGCCAAGGTGATTCCAGATATGGCTACACCTTC. This translates into CASSQGDSRYGYTF.

This clone has just one count. The chain has TRBV9 and TRBJ2-6; 7 bases are shared with TRBD2. Germline CDR1 reads SGDLS; CDR2 reads YYNGEE. J was trimmed by 4 bases and V by 4 bases; bases with no gene match: 8. The length of the CDR3 is 16 residues. The CDR3 DNA sequence: TGTGCCAGCAGCCCCCGGGGGGTCTCCGGGGCCAACGTCCTGACTTTC. This gives the protein CASSPRGVSGANVLTF.

This chain connects TRBV6-5 to TRBJ1-5; 11 bases map to TRBD1. Germline CDR1 MNHEY, CDR2 SVGAGI. V was pared by 6 bases and J by 7 bases, with 8 bases of the junction left unmatched. This CDR3 has 15 residues. The CDR3 protein is CASRRTGGAGQPQHF. In DNA form, the CDR3 reads TGTGCCAGCAGACGGACAGGGGGCGCGGGGCAGCCCCAGCATTTT.

The CDR3 loop is CASTDPLAKNIQYF. The CDR3 DNA is TGTGCCAGCACCGATCCACTAGCCAAAAACATTCAGTACTTC. This chain uses TRBV28 with TRBJ2-4; D ambiguous. The germline CDR1 and CDR2 sequences are MDHEN and SYDVKM. CDR3 length: 14 residues. V lost 7 bases and J lost 0, with 10 bases in between.

The chain couples TRBV18 to TRBJ1-1, with TRBD1 matching 7 bases. The V gene end was trimmed by 5 bases and the J gene end by 1 base; junction bases not matched to a gene: 10. The CDR3 has 16 residues. CDR1 KGHSH and CDR2 LQKENI come from the germline V gene. The CDR3 is CASSTGQATTNTEAFF. The CDR3, as DNA: TGTGCCAGCTCAACCGGACAGGCGACGACGAACACTGAAGCTTTCTTT.

The gene calls are TRBV4-1 and TRBJ1-5; D perhaps matches TRBD1 (6 bases). The CDR3 spans 15 residues. Per the germline V gene, CDR1 is MGHRA and CDR2 is YSYEKL. V was shortened by 0 bases and J by 5 bases, with 11 bases between the two germline ends. CDR3 coding DNA: TGCGCCAGCAGCCAAGACGGGACATCAGATCAGCCCCAGCATTTT. This encodes CASSQDGTSDQPQHF.

This chain uses TRBV18 with TRBJ1-1; D unresolved. The germline V and J ends were trimmed by 5 bases and 6 bases, with 19 bases remaining between them. CDR1 KGHSH and CDR2 LQKENI come from the germline V gene. The CDR3 length is 15 residues. The CDR3 sequence: CASSRNPLTGSEAFF. CDR3 DNA: TGTGCCAGCTCAAGAAATCCTCTCACCGGGTCTGAAGCTTTCTTT.

This CDR3 is CASSRLGLDEQFF. The DNA of the CDR3 is TGCGCCAGCAGCCGTCTGGGACTAGATGAGCAGTTCTTC. The gene calls are TRBV4-1 and TRBJ2-1; 8 nucleotides align to TRBD2. This CDR3 contains 13 residues. Germline CDR1 is MGHRA and CDR2 is YSYEKL. Trimming cost V 4 bases and J 8 bases; bases outside gene matches: 4.

The gene calls are TRBV4-2 and TRBJ2-1, with a tentative D call TRBD2 (5 bases). The V end was cut by 1 base, the J end by 0 bases, with 13 bases between. Germline CDR1 is LGHNA and CDR2 is YNFKEQ. The CDR3 contains 17 residues. As DNA, the CDR3 is TGTGCCAGCAGCCAAGGGCCGGGGAAGAGCTCCTACAATGAGCAGTTCTTC. This codes for CASSQGPGKSSYNEQFF.

This chain connects TRBV4-1 to TRBJ2-7, with 11 bases identical to TRBD1. This CDR3 is 16 amino acids long. CDR1 MGHRA and CDR2 YSYEKL come from the germline V gene. Trimming cost V 4 bases and J 4 bases; bases outside gene matches: 9. CDR3 protein: CASSPSPGQGAYEQYF. CDR3 bases: TGCGCCAGCAGCCCAAGCCCAGGACAGGGGGCGTACGAGCAGTACTTC.